Listed below are T cell receptor beta chains from one sample, sequenced in a study of blood T cell repertoires in COVID-19. The assay was immunoSEQ multiplex PCR, and TCRdb's table has in-frame clones only and misses some. The sample lists approximately 220,000 clones, around nine tenths occurring once. Sample: PBMCs or T cells enriched from blood (not recorded which). Receptor source: a woman aged 25 to 39 who had been exposed to COVID-19. The CDR3 runs from the conserved cysteine through the conserved F or W. The order of the fields is clone size, D gene, J gene, V gene, CDR3 length, CDR3 DNA, CDR3 protein. D genes are given only for firm matches. Where a row states a size, it is once, few, many or the class of an expanded clone; other rows omit it.

size: -; D: -; J: TRBJ1-1; V: TRBV3-1/TRBV3-2; length: 11; DNA: TGTGCCAGCAGCCTCCGCGGGAAAGCTTTCTTT; CDR3: CASSLRGKAFF
size: once; D: TRBD1; J: TRBJ1-5; V: TRBV5-1; length: 14; DNA: TGCGCCAGCAGCCCGGGACAGGGCCATCAGCCCCAGCATTTT; CDR3: CASSPGQGHQPQHF
size: few; D: TRBD1; J: TRBJ1-1; V: TRBV12-3/TRBV12-4; length: 13; DNA: TGTGCCAGCAGGCCTACAGGGGCCACTGAAGCTTTCTTT; CDR3: CASRPTGATEAFF
size: -; D: -; J: TRBJ2-2; V: TRBV12-5; length: 21; DNA: TGTGCTAGTGGTTTGGTTCCCTACCTCCCCGGGGTAACGCTGGTCGCCGGGGAGCTGTTTTTT; CDR3: CASGLVPYLPGVTLVAGELFF
size: -; D: -; J: TRBJ2-7; V: TRBV5-5; length: 14; DNA: TGTGCCAGCAGCTTTGCTCTATTGAGGGACGAGCAGTACTTC; CDR3: CASSFALLRDEQYF
size: -; D: -; J: TRBJ1-2; V: TRBV2; length: 13; DNA: TGTGCCAGCAGCCTCGAGGTTGGGTATGGCTACACCTTC; CDR3: CASSLEVGYGYTF
size: -; D: TRBD2; J: TRBJ2-1; V: TRBV7-6; length: 15; DNA: TGTGCCAGCAGCGCCGGGACTAACAATTACAATGAGCAGTTCTTC; CDR3: CASSAGTNNYNEQFF
size: -; D: -; J: TRBJ2-5; V: TRBV6-5; length: 14; DNA: TGTGCCAGCAGCCCGACAGCGACCCAAGAGACCCAGTACTTC; CDR3: CASSPTATQETQYF
size: -; D: -; J: TRBJ1-2; V: TRBV3-1/TRBV3-2; length: 14; DNA: TGTGCCAGCAGCCAGTTGGAGGCCCCCTATGGCTACACCTTC; CDR3: CASSQLEAPYGYTF
size: once; D: -; J: TRBJ2-3; V: TRBV29-1; length: 14; DNA: TGCAGCGGAGCCGTCGGAGGGAGCACAGATACGCAGTATTTT; CDR3: CSGAVGGSTDTQYF